Detailed here is one TCR beta chain. Its cognate antigen is unknown. Noted treatment: oral pan-JAK inhibitor, 5-10 mg twice daily. PBMCs yielded sorted CD4+ and CD8+ T cells. This sample stems from a study of CD8+ T cells in alopecia areata. Study-wide results and caveats: TCR sharing across patients was less clear than in mice, possibly HLA-related.

Isolated RNA was reverse transcribed into cDNA used as the sequencing template. Repertoires were generated with immunoSEQ multiplex PCR, while TCRdb's copy carries only in-frame clones and drops some. The profile shows over 150,000 clones, around three fifths of them singletons. This clonotype was obtained from a human donor with alopecia areata. Sequenced here: CD4+ T cells sorted from blood, sampled at week 24, from a patient treated with tofacitinib.

CDR3 nucleotides: TGTGCCAGCAGCTCGGGCCCAAACACCGGGGAGCTGTTTTTT. Protein sequence: CASSSGPNTGELFF. J is TRBJ2-2 and V is TRBV11-3; D remains unclear. V was pared by 4 bases and J by 2 bases, with 8 bases between. CDR3 length equals 14 residues. CDR1 and CDR2 from the germline V gene are SGHNT and YENEEA. Drawing the rest from reference TRBV11-3 and TRBJ2-2, the complete variable domain is EAGVVQSPRYKIIEKKQPVAFWCNPISGHNTLYWYLQNLGQGPELLIRYENEEAVDDSQLPKDRFSAERLKGVDSTLKIQPAELGDSAVYLCASSSGPNTGELFFGEGSRLTVL.